These 29 T cell receptor beta chains originate from one sample sequenced in a study of T cells in Graves' hyperthyroidism and ophthalmopathy. There were TCR beta CDR3 regions amplified from RNA transcripts. A first-round RT-PCR of the TCR CDR3 used the HTBI primer set. Using its own MiXCR run on the multiplex PCR reads, TCRdb lists one record per CDR3 protein. There are about 640,000 distinct CDR3 sequences in the sample; 20% to 25% occur only once, and 34% lies in the top ten. Sequencing was performed on blood. The receptors were sampled from a man in his thirties or forties with Graves' ophthalmopathy.

This clonotype was counted a few times. This chain uses TRBV6-1 with TRBJ2-3; D call uncertain. The germline CDR1 and CDR2 sequences are MNHNS and SASEGT. The V and J ends lost 5 bases and 10 bases respectively, with 10 bases between them. This CDR3 is 11 amino acids long. This CDR3 is CASSSARSQYF. As DNA, the CDR3 is TGTGCCAGCAGTTCGGCCCGTTCGCAGTATTTT.

This clonotype was counted only a few times. This rearrangement joins TRBV10-3 to TRBJ1-6; D is ambiguous. Germline V gene lookup returns CDR1 ENHRY and CDR2 SYGVKD. Trimming pared 0 bases from V and 10 bases from J, leaving 10 bases between. The CDR3 runs to 14 residues. The CDR3 coding sequence is TGTGCCATCAGTGAGTCGCCAGGCGGGTCACCCCTCCACTTT. The encoded protein is CAISESPGGSPLHF.

The chain couples TRBV19 to TRBJ1-1, with TRBD1 as a possible D gene (5 bases). V gave up 4 bases and J gave up 6 bases, with 15 bases separating them. The CDR3 is 14 amino acids. Germline assignment: CDR1 LNHDA and CDR2 SQIVND (reference sequence). The CDR3: CASSTFGTGAEAFF. The CDR3 DNA is TGTGCCAGTAGTACCTTCGGGACGGGCGCTGAAGCTTTCTTT.

In this sample, this clonotype turned up many times. The chain is built from TRBV7-9 and TRBJ2-7, with D maybe TRBD2 (5 bases). The germline V gene has CDR1 SEHNR and CDR2 FQNEAQ (reference sequence). V was cut by 5 bases and J by 7 bases, with 15 bases left in between. The CDR3 sequence is 13 residues long. CDR3 sequence: CASSPTSSWEQYF. The CDR3 region has the DNA TGTGCCAGCAGCCCAACTAGTTCGTGGGAGCAGTACTTC.

This clonotype appeared many times. The chain carries TRBV6-2 or TRBV6-3 and TRBJ1-5, with 11 bases fitting TRBD1. Looked up from germline, CDR1 is MNHEY and CDR2 is SVGEGT. CDR3 length: 16 amino acids. V shed 6 bases and J 3 bases; nucleotides not matched to a gene: 7. CDR3 amino acids: CASRDGTGGFNQPQHF. CDR3 bases: TGTGCCAGCAGAGACGGGACAGGGGGTTTCAATCAGCCCCAGCATTTT.

This clonotype occurred a few times. V and J are TRBV3-1 and TRBJ1-2, with D possibly being TRBD1 (5 bases). The CDR3 is 11 residues long. Per germline, CDR1 LGHDT and CDR2 YNNKEL (reference sequence). Trimming stripped 4 bases from V and 7 bases from J, with 7 bases between. This CDR3 reads CASSLQGGYTF. The CDR3 DNA follows: TGTGCCAGCAGCCTCCAGGGTGGCTACACCTTC.

This rearrangement joins TRBV28 to TRBJ1-6, with TRBD1 matching over 8 bases. The CDR3 extends over 17 amino acids. CDR1 and CDR2 from the germline V gene are MDHEN and SYDVKM. Trimming at V came to 6 bases and at J to 9 bases, leaving 16 bases not matched to a gene. The CDR3 protein is CASSQGARVPSSSPLHF. For the CDR3, the DNA is TGTGCCAGCAGCCAGGGGGCGCGGGTCCCGTCAAGTTCACCCCTCCACTTT.

This chain joins TRBV3-1 and TRBJ2-2; 9 bases are a match to TRBD1. The length of the CDR3 is 17 residues. Germline CDR1 reads LGHDT; CDR2 reads YNNKEL (reference sequence). Unmatched junction bases numbered 18, after V lost 9 bases and J lost 7 bases. The CDR3 DNA sequence: TGTGCCAGATTGGGAACCGGGACAGGGACTGCGGACGGGGAGCTGTTTTTT. Translation gives CARLGTGTGTADGELFF.

The chain carries TRBV6-1 and TRBJ2-7; D is unclear. The V gene lost 3 bases and the J gene lost 5 bases, with 11 bases spanning the gap. CDR3 length equals 13 residues. Germline V gene lookup returns CDR1 MNHNS and CDR2 SASEGT. The CDR3 coding sequence is TGTGCCAGCAGTGAGGTGGGAATGGACGAGCAGTACTTC. It translates to CASSEVGMDEQYF.

This rearrangement joins TRBV4-2 to TRBJ1-1; no firm D call. Germline V gives CDR1 LGHNA, CDR2 YNFKEQ. V shed 0 bases and J shed 3 bases, with 11 bases lying between them. The CDR3 contains 15 residues. DNA for the CDR3: TGTGCCAGCAGCCAAGACCTGATGGGATACACTGAAGCTTTCTTT. Translated: CASSQDLMGYTEAFF.

This clonotype came up a few times. The rearrangement uses TRBV20-1 and TRBJ2-3, with D uncertain. V lost 0 bases to trimming and J lost 4 bases, with 5 bases between them. This CDR3 is built from 12 residues. The V gene's germline CDR1 is DFQATT and CDR2 SNEGSKA (reference sequence). CDR3 sequence reads: CSARDTSDTQYF. Written as DNA, the CDR3 is TGCAGTGCTAGAGATACTTCAGATACGCAGTATTTT.

This clonotype was recorded at least ten times. The V and J genes are TRBV5-1 and TRBJ2-1; D remains unclear. Trimming removed 8 bases from V and 0 bases from J, with 12 bases in between. CDR3 length: 14 amino acids. Germline CDR1 is SGHRS and CDR2 is YFSETQ. The chain's CDR3 is CASTPMGSYNEQFF. As DNA, the CDR3 is TGCGCCAGTACCCCCATGGGCTCCTACAATGAGCAGTTCTTC.

J is TRBJ1-5 and V is TRBV5-5; D is undetermined. V lost 4 bases and J 3 bases, leaving 8 bases between the germline ends. CDR3 length equals 13 residues. Germline CDR1 reads SGHKS; CDR2 reads YYEKEE (reference sequence). CDR3 sequence (DNA): TGTGCCAGCAGCAGAAGGGCCAATCAGCCCCAGCATTTT. Protein sequence: CASSRRANQPQHF.

This clonotype has ten or more counts. This rearrangement joins TRBV28 to TRBJ2-2; 9 positions match TRBD1. Germline V lookup: CDR1 MDHEN, CDR2 SYDVKM. The CDR3 consists of 16 residues. Losses at the gene ends were 3 bases for V and 7 bases for J; bases not matched to a gene: 9. CDR3 in amino acids: CASSFTGTGTIGELFF. The CDR3 DNA is TGTGCCAGCAGTTTCACCGGGACAGGGACTATCGGGGAGCTGTTTTTT.

This clonotype turned up a few times. V and J are TRBV6-2 or TRBV6-3 and TRBJ2-7; 8 positions match TRBD1. This CDR3 has 14 residues. CDR1 MNHEY and CDR2 SVGEGT come from the germline V gene. J was trimmed by 3 bases and V by 7 bases; bases with no gene match: 8. CDR3 coding DNA: TGTGCCAGCACCGCCGGGACAGGAGTCTACGAGCAGTACTTC. This sequence encodes CASTAGTGVYEQYF.

The chain recombines TRBV9 with TRBJ2-1; possibly TRBD1 for D (6 bases). The CDR3 consists of 15 residues. The ends were cut back, 0 bases at V and 2 bases at J, with 9 bases in the middle. Looked up from germline, CDR1 is SGDLS and CDR2 is YYNGEE. Here the CDR3 DNA reads TGTGCCAGCAGCGTAGCGCAGGGGCCCTACAATGAGCAGTTCTTC. Residues: CASSVAQGPYNEQFF.

The rearrangement uses TRBV6-2 or TRBV6-3 and TRBJ2-7; 13 bases fit TRBD2. The CDR3 sequence is 15 residues long. The J segment lost 4 bases and the V segment lost 6 bases, leaving 6 bases of the junction unmatched. Germline V lookup: CDR1 MNHEY, CDR2 SVGEGT. The CDR3 is CASSQTSGRNYEQYF. CDR3 DNA sequence: TGTGCCAGCAGCCAGACTAGCGGGAGGAATTACGAGCAGTACTTC.

This clonotype was seen at least ten times. The chain recombines TRBV5-1 with TRBJ1-6; a possible D gene is TRBD1 (5 bases). CDR1 is SGHRS, CDR2 YFSETQ, per germline. The CDR3 totals 13 residues. V lost 0 bases, J lost 16 bases, and 14 bases lay in between. For the CDR3, the DNA is TGCGCCAGCAGCTTGGGCGGGGACGTCGAGCTCCACTTT. Translated, it gives CASSLGGDVELHF.

This clonotype was detected ten times or more. The gene calls are TRBV7-3 and TRBJ2-2; 7 bases map to TRBD2. The V segment lost 3 bases and the J segment 7 bases; nucleotides outside the gene matches: 2. Germline V lookup: CDR1 SGHTA, CDR2 FQGTGA. This CDR3 has 13 amino acids. The CDR3 DNA follows: TGTGCCAGCAGCTTCCCTAGCGGCGGGGAGCTGTTTTTT. Protein product: CASSFPSGGELFF.

This clonotype was counted only a few times. This sequence joins TRBV20-1 and TRBJ1-6, with TRBD1 as a possible D gene (5 bases). Looked up from germline, CDR1 is DFQATT and CDR2 is SNEGSKA (reference sequence). Trimming removed 8 bases from V and 10 bases from J, with 18 bases in between. This CDR3 contains 13 residues. The DNA of the CDR3 is TGCAGTACTTCCGGGACGGTGGGATCACCCCTCCACTTT. Translated, it gives CSTSGTVGSPLHF.

This clonotype has at least ten counts. This chain links TRBV20-1 with TRBJ2-1; 10 nucleotides align to TRBD2. The germline CDR1 and CDR2 sequences are DFQATT and SNEGSKA (reference sequence). The CDR3 loop spans 18 amino acids. V lost 6 bases and J lost 0; bases outside the gene matches: 14. The CDR3 sequence is CSAYGDPGLAISYNEQFF. CDR3 bases: TGCAGTGCCTACGGTGATCCGGGACTAGCGATCTCCTACAATGAGCAGTTCTTC.

Worth noting for this clonotype: A read error may be the cause here, since a much bigger clone is one base away. The chain combines TRBV27 with TRBJ2-7, with D perhaps being TRBD1 or TRBD2 (6 bases each). This CDR3 has 14 residues. Germline CDR1 reads MNHEY; CDR2 reads SMNVEV (reference sequence). Trimming shortened V by 4 bases and J by 5 bases, and 15 bases separated the two germline ends. The CDR3 DNA is TGTGCCAGCAGTTACCCGAAGGGGGGCAACGAGCAGTACTTC. Translated, it gives CASSYPKGGNEQYF.

This clonotype was seen ten or more times. This rearrangement joins TRBV28 to TRBJ2-2; possibly TRBD1 for D (7 bases). The CDR3 runs to 16 residues. Per germline, CDR1 MDHEN and CDR2 SYDVKM. V lost 2 bases, J lost 5 bases, and 15 bases lay in between. This CDR3 reads CASSLTGAAGTGELFF. CDR3 nucleotides: TGTGCCAGCAGTTTAACAGGGGCCGCGGGGACCGGGGAGCTGTTTTTT.

The table lists this clonotype with many counts. The V and J genes are TRBV12-3 or TRBV12-4 and TRBJ1-2, with D maybe TRBD1 (6 bases). V lost 5 bases and J lost 4, with 14 bases in between. This CDR3 has 14 residues. In DNA form, the CDR3 reads TGTGCCAGCAGTCCACACAGGGTTAGCTATGGCTACACCTTC. Translated, it gives CASSPHRVSYGYTF.

The chain links TRBV3-1 to TRBJ2-5; 10 nucleotides line up with TRBD1. Germline loops: CDR1 LGHDT, CDR2 YNNKEL (reference sequence). This CDR3 is built from 15 residues. The trim removed 4 bases at V and 4 bases at J, leaving 6 bases unmatched. CDR3: CASSPGQGVVETQYF. CDR3 DNA: TGTGCCAGCAGCCCCGGACAGGGGGTTGTAGAGACCCAGTACTTC.

The chain has TRBV28 and TRBJ2-1, with 12 bases lining up with TRBD2. Germline V lookup: CDR1 MDHEN, CDR2 SYDVKM. The CDR3 sequence is 15 residues long. V trimming: 10 bases; J trimming: 9 bases; junction bases outside the gene matches: 13. CDR3 in DNA: TGTGCCACTGGATCCCTAGCGGGAGGGCGGGTTGAGCAGTTCTTC. This codes for CATGSLAGGRVEQFF.

The chain combines TRBV7-2 with TRBJ2-2; maybe TRBD2 (6 bases). Germline lookup yields CDR1 SGHTA and CDR2 FQGNSA. This CDR3 spans 15 amino acids. Trimming pared 5 bases from V and 0 bases from J, leaving 10 bases between. This CDR3 reads CASSRGLPNTGELFF. For the CDR3, the DNA is TGTGCCAGCAGCCGGGGACTGCCGAACACCGGGGAGCTGTTTTTT.

This clonotype showed up just a few times. The rearrangement joins TRBV5-1 to TRBJ2-7, with D perhaps being TRBD1 or TRBD2 (6 bases each). Germline assignment: CDR1 SGHRS and CDR2 YFSETQ. The CDR3 is 14 residues long. Trimming removed 4 bases at V and 4 bases at J, with 15 bases between. The CDR3 protein is CASSRGATSYEQYF. The CDR3 nucleotides are TGCGCCAGCAGCAGGGGGGCGACTAGTTACGAGCAGTACTTC.

The CDR3 bases are TGCAGTGCACTGACTCAGACGCAGCGAAGGCAAGAGACCCAGTACTTC. It specifies CSALTQTQRRQETQYF. The V and J genes are TRBV20-1 and TRBJ2-5; D not certain. This CDR3 contains 16 residues. The ends were cut back, 6 bases at V and 2 bases at J, with 22 bases in the middle. Germline lookup yields CDR1 DFQATT and CDR2 SNEGSKA (reference sequence).